Given below is one T cell receptor (beta chain) in context. This sample was taken from a study of control samples from healthy donors and cancer patients. Assay: immunoSEQ multiplex PCR; the TCRdb copy retains only in-frame clones and omits some. Of approximately 87,000 clones listed, roughly 91% are singletons. Germline V lookup: CDR1 MNHEY, CDR2 SVGEGT. The CDR3 extends over 13 amino acids. V was shortened by 0 bases and J by 6 bases, with 8 bases between the two germline ends. The clonotype comes from a man aged 50-59 years in good health. The chain joins TRBV6-2 or TRBV6-3 to TRBJ1-2, with D unclear. The sample was blood. Here the CDR3 reads CASSYSPSNGYTF. DNA of the CDR3: TGTGCCAGCAGTTACTCCCCCTCAAATGGCTACACCTTC.